This TCR beta chain was recorded in a study of response to subunit inactivated influenza vaccine. Study-wide results and limits: The authors suggested that every seasonal influenza vaccination recruits few new T cells.

TCRdb recomputed calls from the RT-PCR reads with MiXCR, one row per CDR3 protein. The data hold 650,000 or so distinct CDR3 sequences, with roughly 15% observed a single time. Germline CDR1 reads MNHEY; CDR2 reads SMNVEV (reference sequence). The CDR3 runs 16 residues. As to this clonotype: Its antigen is still unknown. The junction departs from the called germline gene at one end, perhaps through a read error.

The TCR comes from a man aged 45-65 years who received an inactivated influenza vaccine. This chain connects TRBV27 to TRBJ2-1; TRBD2 matches 14 bases. The material sequenced was PBMCs from blood, taken roughly 2 weeks before vaccination. The DNA of the CDR3 is TGTGCCATCAGTTTGGGGACTAGCGGGAGAACCAATGAGCAGTTCTTC. It specifies CAISLGTSGRTNEQFF.